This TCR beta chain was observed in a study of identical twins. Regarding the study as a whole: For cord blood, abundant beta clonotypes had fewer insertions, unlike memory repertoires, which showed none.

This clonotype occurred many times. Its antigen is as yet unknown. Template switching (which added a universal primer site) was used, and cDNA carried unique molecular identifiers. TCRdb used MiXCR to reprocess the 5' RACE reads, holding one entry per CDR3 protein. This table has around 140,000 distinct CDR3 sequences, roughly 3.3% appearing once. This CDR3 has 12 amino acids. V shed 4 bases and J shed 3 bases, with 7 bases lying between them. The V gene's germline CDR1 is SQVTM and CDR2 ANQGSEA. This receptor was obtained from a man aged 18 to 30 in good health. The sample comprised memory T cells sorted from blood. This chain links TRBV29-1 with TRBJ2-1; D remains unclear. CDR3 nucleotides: TGCAGCGTTGCAGTCGACTACAATGAGCAGTTCTTC. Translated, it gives CSVAVDYNEQFF.